This T cell receptor beta chain originates from a study of blood T cell repertoires in COVID-19. Study-wide context: Samples taken during acute and convalescent COVID-19 were collected in the United States, Italy and Spain. The cDNA or gDNA used as material had been derived from T cells, B-cell-depleted T cells, or PBMCs.

Per the original data handling: Quantification of nucleated cells was approximated via reference gene primer amplification. Assay: immunoSEQ multiplex PCR; the TCRdb copy retains only in-frame clones and omits some. V and J calls and clone size are given by that table; D and trimming were obtained from the DNA. Counted here are hundreds of thousands of clones, 80% to 90% occurring once; the ten biggest clones make up over 1.3%. The CDR3 covers 15 residues. V was clipped by 4 bases and J by 6 bases; unmatched bases: 6. Germline-derived CDR1 and CDR2 are LGHNA and YNFKEQ. The chain combines TRBV4-2 with TRBJ2-3, with 11 positions matching TRBD2. The sequencing input was peripheral blood. The clonotype was recovered from a man older than 75 with acute or convalescent COVID-19. CDR3 in amino acids: CASSLGTSGRDTQYF. Here the CDR3 DNA reads TGTGCCAGCAGCCTGGGGACTAGCGGCAGGGATACGCAGTATTTT.